This TCR beta chain was identified during a study of T-cell memory formation after mild COVID-19. With constant-segment primers, 5'RACE yielded cDNA libraries of TCR alpha and TCR beta that carried sample barcodes and UMIs. MiXCR was run by TCRdb on the 5' RACE reads, yielding one entry per CDR3 protein. Counted here are roughly 400,000 distinct CDR3 sequences, roughly 18% occurring once; the ten biggest clones make up 20% to 25%. This clonotype was observed a few times. Germline V lookup: CDR1 SGHAT, CDR2 FQNNGV. The germline V and J ends were trimmed by 2 bases and 2 bases, with 14 bases remaining between them. The CDR3 totals 16 residues.

This chain links TRBV11-2 with TRBJ2-3; tentatively, D is TRBD1 or TRBD2 (6 bases each). Material for sequencing was PBMCs or a T cell subset sorted from them (not recorded which). This TCR derives from a man in his late teens or twenties who had mild COVID-19 (a few samples of this study predate the infection). Cell type and time point are not known. CDR3 amino acids: CASSLLVGGTTDTQYF. CDR3 bases: TGTGCCAGCAGCTTACTGGTGGGGGGCACCACAGATACGCAGTATTTT.